The rows below give T cell receptor beta chains drawn from one sample of a study of T cell repertoires in cytomegalovirus infection. These receptors' antigens are unknown. One entry per CDR3 protein results from TCRdb running MiXCR on the reads. The sample holds about 89,000 distinct CDR3 sequences; 25% to 30% are singletons and the top ten take over 60%. Here the sequenced sample was CD8+ T cells from cultured PBMCs, taken from culture after CMV antigen stimulation. All receptors derive from a human donor in good health (CMV status not recorded). Some clones in this sample may be carry-over from other donors' samples. Each CDR3 is given with its conserved first and last residue. Each record gives: clone size, V gene, J gene, D gene, CDR3 protein, CDR3 DNA. The D gene is left open where the match is weak. Clone size is stated in some rows and not others, as once, few, many or a class when expanded.

>few|TRBV27|TRBJ1-6|TRBD1
CASSPTGGGLSPLHF
TGTGCCAGCAGTCCGACAGGGGGCGGGTTGTCACCCCTCCACTTT
>NA|TRBV7-2|TRBJ2-1|NA
CASIYRGLGSNEQFF
TGTGCCAGCATATACAGAGGTTTGGGGAGCAATGAGCAGTTCTTC
>NA|TRBV4-1|TRBJ1-2|NA
CASSQIGAAYGYTF
TGCGCCAGCAGCCAAATAGGCGCAGCCTATGGCTACACCTTC
>NA|TRBV2|TRBJ2-7|TRBD1
CASSILRTGGPYEQYF
TGTGCCAGCAGCATCCTACGGACAGGGGGCCCCTACGAGCAGTACTTC
>NA|TRBV7-6|TRBJ1-1|NA
CASSTPGLPFEAFF
TGTGCCAGCAGCACCCCAGGGCTACCGTTCGAAGCTTTCTTT
>NA|TRBV11-2|TRBJ2-7|TRBD1
CASRTTGHEQYF
TGTGCCAGCAGGACGACAGGGCACGAGCAGTACTTC
>NA|TRBV2|TRBJ1-1|NA
CASRTNGGTEAFF
TGTGCCAGCCGGACGAATGGGGGGACTGAAGCTTTCTTT
>few|TRBV20-1|TRBJ2-1|TRBD1
CSVRGLKYNEQFF
TGCAGTGTGAGGGGGCTCAAATACAATGAGCAGTTCTTC
>few|TRBV19|TRBJ2-5|NA
CASSIGAESQETQYF
TGTGCCAGTAGTATAGGGGCAGAGTCCCAAGAGACCCAGTACTTC
>few|TRBV6-2/TRBV6-3|TRBJ2-2|TRBD2
CASSSRTSGITGELFF
TGTGCCAGCAGTTCCCGGACTAGCGGGATCACCGGGGAGCTGTTTTTT
>NA|TRBV7-2|TRBJ2-7|NA
CASSLAGPGARGPLDEQYF
TGTGCCAGCAGCTTAGCGGGTCCGGGGGCCAGGGGCCCCCTGGACGAGCAGTACTTC
>few|TRBV2|TRBJ1-2|TRBD1
CASSEAQGAQGYTF
TGTGCCAGCAGTGAAGCGCAGGGGGCACAGGGCTACACCTTC
>NA|TRBV15|TRBJ2-7|NA
CATSKRQAMAYEQYF
TGTGCCACCAGCAAGAGACAGGCCATGGCCTACGAGCAGTACTTC
>NA|TRBV5-1|TRBJ2-3|TRBD1
CASSLDRVADTQYF
TGCGCCAGCAGTCTTGACAGGGTGGCAGATACGCAGTATTTT
>many|TRBV12-3/TRBV12-4|TRBJ2-1|NA
CASSLGGGPHNEQFF
TGTGCCAGCAGTTTGGGTGGGGGGCCCCACAATGAGCAGTTCTTC
>few|TRBV5-6|TRBJ2-1|TRBD1
CASSGTTGGNNEQFF
TGTGCCAGCAGCGGCACCACAGGGGGAAACAATGAGCAGTTCTTC
>few|TRBV7-3|TRBJ2-3|NA
CASRLGSTGTQYF
TGTGCCAGCAGGTTGGGTAGTACTGGTACGCAGTATTTT
>NA|TRBV5-4|TRBJ2-3|NA
CASSPSIGQGDTQYF
TGTGCCAGCAGCCCTTCCATCGGTCAAGGGGATACGCAGTATTTT
>NA|TRBV11-1|TRBJ2-7|NA
CASSSWTGSYEQYF
TGTGCCAGCAGCTCATGGACGGGCTCCTACGAGCAGTACTTC
>many|TRBV12-3/TRBV12-4|TRBJ1-5|NA
CASSPQGYSNQPQHF
TGTGCCAGTTCCCCTCAGGGATATAGCAATCAGCCCCAGCATTTT
>NA|TRBV12-3/TRBV12-4|TRBJ2-7|NA
CASSTADPYEQYF
TGTGCCAGCAGTACAGCCGACCCCTACGAGCAGTACTTC
>many|TRBV7-6|TRBJ1-3|NA
CASSQGPGGNTIYF
TGTGCCAGCAGCCAGGGACCAGGTGGAAACACCATATATTTT
>few|TRBV7-9|TRBJ1-1|TRBD1
CASSVDRDEAFF
TGTGCCAGCAGCGTGGACAGGGATGAAGCTTTCTTT
>NA|TRBV12-3/TRBV12-4|TRBJ2-5|NA
CASSRHETPLGGQYF
TGTGCCAGCAGTCGCCACGAGACACCACTAGGTGGCCAGTACTTC
>few|TRBV24-1|TRBJ2-1|TRBD2
CATSDLGLAGGRDEQFF
TGTGCCACCAGTGATTTGGGACTAGCGGGGGGCCGAGATGAGCAGTTCTTC
>few|TRBV12-3/TRBV12-4|TRBJ2-3|TRBD1
CASSSGQSTDTQYF
TGTGCCAGCAGTTCGGGACAGAGCACAGATACGCAGTATTTT
>NA|TRBV7-2|TRBJ1-4|NA
CASSLRRGGSEKLFF
TGTGCCAGCAGCCTTAGACGCGGTGGGAGTGAAAAACTGTTTTTT
>NA|TRBV6-1|TRBJ2-1|TRBD2
CASSGTSGGSYNEQFF
TGTGCCAGCAGTGGAACTAGCGGGGGGTCCTACAATGAGCAGTTCTTC
>NA|TRBV5-1|TRBJ2-1|NA
CASRSPLGEQFF
TGCGCCAGCAGGAGCCCCCTGGGCGAGCAGTTCTTC